The 5 T cell receptor beta chains below were found in one sample sequenced in a study of blood T cells in healthy people across ages. It was with a sample-barcoded 5' primer and a J-beta primer mix that a second PCR of roughly 7 to 12 cycles was run. TCRdb passed the 5' RACE reads through MiXCR, listing each CDR3 protein once. In the table there are 600,000 to 800,000 distinct CDR3 sequences, roughly half of which are singletons. The sequencing sample was made of blood. These receptors all come from a woman aged 80 or over in good health.

The rearrangement uses TRBV5-1 and TRBJ1-6; D not resolved. Trimming pared 1 base from V and 5 bases from J, leaving 13 bases between. Germline lookup yields CDR1 SGHRS and CDR2 YFSETQ. The CDR3 loop spans 16 amino acids. In nucleotides, the CDR3 is TGCGCCAGCAGCTTGTCCGGGCAAGGGAATAATTCACCCCTCCACTTT. Its protein is CASSLSGQGNNSPLHF.

This clonotype was recorded a few times. J is TRBJ1-4 and V is TRBV5-1; TRBD1 matches at 7 bases. The V gene end was trimmed by 5 bases and the J gene end by 4 bases; junction bases not matched to a gene: 2. The germline CDR1 and CDR2 sequences are SGHRS and YFSETQ. The CDR3 has 13 amino acids. CDR3 sequence (DNA): TGCGCCAGCAGAAGGGACAGTAATGAAAAACTGTTTTTT. It encodes CASRRDSNEKLFF.

This clonotype occurred once. A much larger clone differs by one base, so this may be a read error. The rearrangement joins TRBV6-6 to TRBJ2-5, with 10 bases aligning to TRBD2. V gave up 10 bases and J gave up 11 bases; unmatched junction bases: 19. The V gene's germline CDR1 is MNHNY and CDR2 SVGAGI (reference sequence). This CDR3 has 15 amino acids. In DNA form, the CDR3 reads TGTGCCAACATCGCCGGGACTAGCGTTTACAATGAGCAGTACTTC. Its protein is CANIAGTSVYNEQYF.

J is TRBJ1-1 and V is TRBV12-3 or TRBV12-4; the D is unclear. The V gene lost 3 bases and the J gene lost 0 bases, with 5 bases spanning the gap. The CDR3 runs to 13 residues. The CDR3 nucleotides read TGTGCCAGCAGTTTTTCGTTGAACACTGAAGCTTTCTTT. This translates into CASSFSLNTEAFF.

This clonotype was recorded at least ten times. V usage is TRBV27 and J usage is TRBJ2-5, with a weak D call TRBD2 (6 bases). V was shortened by 6 bases and J by 5 bases, with 13 bases between the two germline ends. Germline assignment: CDR1 MNHEY and CDR2 SMNVEV (reference sequence). This CDR3 comprises 13 residues. The CDR3, as DNA: TGTGCCAGCAGGCAGGGAGGTGAGGAGACCCAGTACTTC. It encodes CASRQGGEETQYF.